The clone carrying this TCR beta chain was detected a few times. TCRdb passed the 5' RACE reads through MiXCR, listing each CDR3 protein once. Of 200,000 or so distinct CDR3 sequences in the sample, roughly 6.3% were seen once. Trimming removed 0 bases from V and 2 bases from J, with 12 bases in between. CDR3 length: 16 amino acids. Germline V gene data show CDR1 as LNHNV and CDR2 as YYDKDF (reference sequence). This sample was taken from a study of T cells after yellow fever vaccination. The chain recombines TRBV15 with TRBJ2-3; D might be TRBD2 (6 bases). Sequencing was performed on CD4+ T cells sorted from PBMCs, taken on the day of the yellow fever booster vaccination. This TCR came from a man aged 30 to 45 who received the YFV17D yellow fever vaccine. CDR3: CATSREGGLSTDTQYF. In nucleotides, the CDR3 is TGTGCCACCAGCAGAGAAGGAGGGCTTTCCACAGATACGCAGTATTTT. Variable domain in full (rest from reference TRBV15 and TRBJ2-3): DAMVIQNPRYQVTQFGKPVTLSCSQTLNHNVMYWYQQKSSQAPKLLFHYYDKDFNNEADTPDNFQSRRPNTSFCFLDIRSPGLGDTAMYLCATSREGGLSTDTQYFGPGTRLTVL.